One T cell receptor beta chain is described in this entry. Its antigen is not identified. The data belong to a study of T cell repertoires in cytomegalovirus infection. TCRdb reprocessed the reads via MiXCR and lists one record per CDR3 protein. This sample has roughly 920,000 distinct CDR3 sequences, with under 40% found just once. General observations from the study: HLA-C-restricted CMV-specific TCR beta clonotypes were dominant in the ex vivo response.

V was shortened by 2 bases and J by 4 bases, with 29 bases between the two germline ends. CDR1 and CDR2 (germline): MNHEY, SVGEGT. CDR3 length equals 20 residues. The receptor was isolated from a human donor in good health (CMV status not recorded). Some clones in this sample may be carry-over from other donors' samples. J is TRBJ1-1 and V is TRBV6-2 or TRBV6-3; D perhaps matches TRBD1 (6 bases). This sample comprised cultured CD8+ T cells from PBMCs, obtained from culture after CMV antigen stimulation. The CDR3 DNA sequence: TGTGCCAGCAGTTACAGGGCCAGGTTGTGGATTGGGGGCGAACCCACTGAAGCTTTCTTT. Translating it yields CASSYRARLWIGGEPTEAFF.